These T cell receptor beta chains were read from a single sample in a study of Graves' ophthalmopathy and Graves' hyperthyroidism. Via MiXCR, TCRdb re-called the multiplex PCR reads, giving one row per CDR3 protein. This table holds hundreds of thousands of distinct CDR3 sequences, about 16% found once. Sequencing was done on a sample of peripheral blood. These receptors were taken from a woman aged 18 to 35 with stable Graves' hyperthyroidism. The CDR3 runs from the conserved cysteine through the conserved F or W. D genes are given only for firm matches. For some rows the clone size is stated as once, few or many, or as a class when expanded; others skip it.

D	J	size	V	CDR3	DNA
.	TRBJ1-5	many	TRBV28	CASRDKLSRPQHF	TGTGCCAGTCGGGACAAACTGTCACGGCCCCAGCATTTT
TRBD2	TRBJ2-5	many	TRBV6-1	CASSARLAGGPLQETQYF	TGTGCCAGCAGTGCCCGACTAGCGGGGGGGCCCCTCCAAGAGACCCAGTACTTC
TRBD1	TRBJ2-7	many	TRBV12-5	CASARLGQNFEQYF	TGTGCTAGTGCCCGACTGGGACAGAACTTTGAGCAGTACTTC
.	TRBJ1-6	.	TRBV27	CASCLLGAVHNSSLHF	TGTGCCAGCTGTTTACTCGGGGCCGTACATAATTCATCCCTCCACTTT
.	TRBJ1-2	.	TRBV4-1	CASSQGYRYTF	TGCGCCAGCAGCCAAGGTTACCGCTACACCTTC
TRBD1	TRBJ2-4	many	TRBV12-3/TRBV12-4	CASSLGGWGQPRKYF	TGTGCCAGCAGTTTGGGCGGGTGGGGACAGCCGCGAAAGTACTTC
.	TRBJ1-1	many	TRBV4-1	CASSPHGNTEAFF	TGCGCCAGCAGCCCCCATGGGAACACTGAAGCTTTCTTT
.	TRBJ1-6	.	TRBV15	CATSVNAGLNSPLHF	TGTGCCACCAGCGTTAACGCAGGGCTGAATTCACCCCTCCACTTT
.	TRBJ1-3	many	TRBV19	CASKRQGRGSGNTIYF	TGTGCCAGTAAAAGGCAGGGGCGCGGATCTGGAAACACCATATATTTT
.	TRBJ2-2	many	TRBV20-1	CSAASQGHNTGELFF	TGCAGTGCTGCGAGCCAGGGACACAACACCGGGGAGCTGTTTTTT
.	TRBJ1-1	few	TRBV2	CASSLLRGANTEAFF	TGTGCCAGCAGTCTGCTCAGGGGAGCGAACACTGAAGCTTTCTTT
.	TRBJ1-1	.	TRBV29-1	CSVETPGTTEAFF	TGCAGCGTTGAAACCCCCGGGACCACTGAAGCTTTCTTT
TRBD2	TRBJ2-7	few	TRBV12-3/TRBV12-4	CASSLGGTSATYF	TGTGCCAGCAGCCTAGGCGGGACTAGCGCAACTTACTTC
.	TRBJ1-1	many	TRBV19	CASSPRVDTEAFF	TGTGCCAGTAGTCCGAGGGTGGACACTGAAGCTTTCTTT
.	TRBJ1-6	.	TRBV9	CASSTQSGGPLHF	TGTGCCAGCAGCACGCAGTCGGGGGGACCCCTCCACTTT
.	TRBJ2-5	many	TRBV15	CATSRDYTETQYF	TGTGCCACCAGCAGAGATTATACGGAGACCCAGTACTTC
.	TRBJ1-1	many	TRBV10-3	CAISESPLLGMNTEAFF	TGTGCCATCAGTGAGTCCCCCCTACTGGGGATGAACACTGAAGCTTTCTTT
.	TRBJ1-3	many	TRBV12-3/TRBV12-4	CASRLGASGNTIYF	TGTGCCAGCAGACTCGGGGCCTCTGGAAACACCATATATTTT
TRBD2	TRBJ2-7	few	TRBV7-2	CASSLALGLGFYEQYF	TGTGCCAGCAGCTTGGCCCTGGGACTAGGGTTCTACGAGCAGTACTTC
.	TRBJ2-7	few	TRBV7-9	CASSGKGLGSYEQYF	TGTGCCAGCAGCGGGAAGGGGTTGGGATCCTACGAGCAGTACTTC
.	TRBJ1-1	many	TRBV12-3/TRBV12-4	CASSLGRNTEAFF	TGTGCCAGCAGTTTAGGGAGGAACACTGAAGCTTTCTTT
.	TRBJ2-2	many	TRBV12-3/TRBV12-4	CASSLAPVFTGELFF	TGTGCCAGCAGTTTAGCCCCAGTGTTCACCGGGGAGCTGTTTTTT
.	TRBJ1-5	.	TRBV12-3/TRBV12-4	CASTRGDSNQPQHF	TGTGCCAGCACCCGGGGGGATAGCAATCAGCCCCAGCATTTT
.	TRBJ2-3	few	TRBV9	CASSVESSPDTQYF	TGTGCCAGCAGCGTAGAGTCCTCTCCAGATACGCAGTATTTT
.	TRBJ1-2	many	TRBV19	CASIGWQDYGYTF	TGTGCCAGTATTGGGTGGCAGGACTATGGCTACACCTTC
.	TRBJ1-5	.	TRBV3-1	CASSQGGDSQPQHF	TGTGCCAGCAGCCAAGGGGGAGATTCCCAGCCCCAGCATTTT
TRBD1	TRBJ1-6	many	TRBV6-2/TRBV6-3	CASSTPTGFASPLHF	TGTGCCAGCAGTACCCCGACAGGGTTCGCTTCACCCCTCCACTTT
TRBD2	TRBJ2-4	few	TRBV5-1	CASSQGLDKAKNIQYF	TGCGCCAGCAGCCAAGGACTAGATAAAGCCAAAAACATTCAGTACTTC
.	TRBJ1-2	.	TRBV10-3	CAISVGQPYGYTF	TGTGCCATCAGTGTAGGACAACCCTATGGCTACACCTTC
.	TRBJ2-4	many	TRBV12-5	CASASSSPAKNIQYF	TGTGCTAGTGCCTCAAGCAGCCCCGCCAAAAACATTCAGTACTTC
TRBD1	TRBJ2-7	many	TRBV5-1	CASSSSGTGYDEQYF	TGCGCCAGCAGCTCTTCCGGGACAGGGTACGACGAGCAGTACTTC
TRBD1	TRBJ1-2	few	TRBV5-6	CASSLYSGTGLFGYTF	TGTGCCAGCAGCTTATATTCCGGGACAGGGCTCTTCGGCTACACCTTC
TRBD1	TRBJ2-2	.	TRBV10-2	CASSEGGVTGELFF	TGCGCCAGCAGTGAAGGGGGCGTCACCGGGGAGCTGTTTTTT
.	TRBJ1-5	many	TRBV12-3/TRBV12-4	CASSFSMAENQPQHF	TGTGCCAGCAGTTTTTCAATGGCGGAGAATCAGCCCCAGCATTTT
.	TRBJ1-3	many	TRBV6-5	CASSYTEGLPGNTIYF	TGTGCCAGCAGTTACACGGAAGGGCTCCCTGGAAACACCATATATTTT
TRBD1	TRBJ1-5	many	TRBV12-3/TRBV12-4	CASTLRGNNQPQHF	TGTGCCAGCACCCTCAGGGGGAACAATCAGCCCCAGCATTTT
.	TRBJ2-5	many	TRBV10-1	CASSESLVKTQYF	TGCGCCAGCAGTGAGAGTCTAGTGAAGACCCAGTACTTC
.	TRBJ2-2	.	TRBV7-7	CASSPVPLGAGELFF	TGTGCTAGCAGCCCCGTCCCCCTAGGGGCCGGGGAGCTGTTTTTT
.	TRBJ1-2	many	TRBV9	CASSRVANYGYTF	TGTGCCAGCAGTAGGGTGGCCAACTATGGCTACACCTTC
.	TRBJ1-1	many	TRBV6-2/TRBV6-3	CASRAYKNTEAFF	TGTGCCAGCAGGGCCTACAAGAACACTGAAGCTTTCTTT
TRBD1	TRBJ1-2	.	TRBV5-6	CASSLDQGGDAGYGYTF	TGTGCCAGCAGCTTGGACCAGGGGGGCGATGCTGGCTATGGCTACACCTTC
.	TRBJ1-1	many	TRBV7-6	CASHPRLTGHTEAFF	TGTGCCAGTCATCCCCGCCTCACGGGACACACTGAAGCTTTCTTT
.	TRBJ1-1	.	TRBV19	CASSIGSPRNTEAFF	TGTGCCAGTAGTATCGGATCACCCAGAAACACTGAAGCTTTCTTT
TRBD2	TRBJ2-5	many	TRBV5-1	CASSSRTSGDRGETQYF	TGCGCCAGCAGCTCCCGGACTAGCGGGGACCGTGGGGAGACCCAGTACTTC
TRBD1	TRBJ1-1	many	TRBV12-3/TRBV12-4	CASTHPWTGGLTNTEAFF	TGTGCCAGCACCCATCCTTGGACAGGGGGCCTGACGAACACTGAAGCTTTCTTT
TRBD1	TRBJ2-7	many	TRBV11-3	CASSPGTDDYEQYF	TGTGCCAGCAGCCCCGGGACAGACGACTACGAGCAGTACTTC
.	TRBJ1-2	many	TRBV12-3/TRBV12-4	CASSLSPSDNLHGYTF	TGTGCCAGCAGTTTATCCCCATCGGACAACTTGCATGGCTACACCTTC
.	TRBJ2-5	many	TRBV20-1	CSARPAGLTETQYF	TGCAGTGCTAGGCCGGCGGGCCTAACAGAGACCCAGTACTTC
.	TRBJ1-2	many	TRBV19	CASSDSRARVGYTF	TGTGCCAGTAGTGACTCTCGGGCTCGCGTGGGCTACACCTTC
TRBD1	TRBJ1-1	many	TRBV6-2/TRBV6-3	CASSYAWDSPNTEAFF	TGTGCCAGCAGTTACGCCTGGGACAGCCCGAACACTGAAGCTTTCTTT
TRBD2	TRBJ2-5	many	TRBV24-1	CATSDTRLAGETQYF	TGTGCCACCAGTGATACCCGACTAGCTGGAGAGACCCAGTACTTC
TRBD1	TRBJ1-1	many	TRBV11-3	CASSFETGKTEAFF	TGTGCCAGCAGCTTTGAGACAGGGAAGACTGAAGCTTTCTTT
.	TRBJ1-1	many	TRBV20-1	CSARGLWQGTEAFF	TGCAGTGCTAGAGGCCTGTGGCAGGGGACTGAAGCTTTCTTT
.	TRBJ2-5	many	TRBV4-1	CASSPPTRHQETQYF	TGCGCCAGCAGCCCCCCGACTAGGCACCAAGAGACCCAGTACTTC
TRBD2	TRBJ2-7	.	TRBV6-2/TRBV6-3	CASSYSLAGGPYEQYF	TGTGCCAGCAGTTACAGCCTAGCGGGAGGGCCCTACGAGCAGTACTTC
TRBD1	TRBJ1-2	many	TRBV27	CASSTVLGGQVNYGYTF	TGTGCCAGCAGTACCGTGTTAGGGGGACAGGTTAACTATGGCTACACCTTC